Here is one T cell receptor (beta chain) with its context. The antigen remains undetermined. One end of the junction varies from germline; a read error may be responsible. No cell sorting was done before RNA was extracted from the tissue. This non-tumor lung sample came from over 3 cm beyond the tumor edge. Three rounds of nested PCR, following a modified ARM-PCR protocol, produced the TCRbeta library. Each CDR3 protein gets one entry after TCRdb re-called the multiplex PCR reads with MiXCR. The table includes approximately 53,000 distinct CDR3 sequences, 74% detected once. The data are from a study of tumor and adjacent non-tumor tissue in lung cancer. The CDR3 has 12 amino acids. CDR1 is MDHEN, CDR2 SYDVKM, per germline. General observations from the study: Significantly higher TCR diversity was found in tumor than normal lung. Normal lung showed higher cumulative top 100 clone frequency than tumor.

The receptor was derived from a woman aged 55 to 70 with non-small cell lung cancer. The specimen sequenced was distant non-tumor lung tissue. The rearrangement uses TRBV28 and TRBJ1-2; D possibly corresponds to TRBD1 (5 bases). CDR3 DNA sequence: TGTACCAGCAGCCAGGGAGCCTATGGCTACACCTTC. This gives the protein CTSSQGAYGYTF.